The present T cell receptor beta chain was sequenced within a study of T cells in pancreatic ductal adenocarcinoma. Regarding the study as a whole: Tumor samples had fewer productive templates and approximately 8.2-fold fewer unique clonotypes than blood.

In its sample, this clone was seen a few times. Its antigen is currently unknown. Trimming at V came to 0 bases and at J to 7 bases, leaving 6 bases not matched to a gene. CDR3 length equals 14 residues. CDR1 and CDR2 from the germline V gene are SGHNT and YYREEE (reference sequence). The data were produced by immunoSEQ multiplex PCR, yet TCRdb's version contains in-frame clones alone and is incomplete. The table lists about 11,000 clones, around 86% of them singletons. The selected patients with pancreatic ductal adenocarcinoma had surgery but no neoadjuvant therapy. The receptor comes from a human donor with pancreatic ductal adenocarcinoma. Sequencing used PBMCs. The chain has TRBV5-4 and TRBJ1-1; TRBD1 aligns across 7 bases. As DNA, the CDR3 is TGTGCCAGCAGCTTGGACATGGGACAGAGTGAAGCTTTCTTT. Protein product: CASSLDMGQSEAFF. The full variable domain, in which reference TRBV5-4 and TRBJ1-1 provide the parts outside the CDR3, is ETGVTQSPTHLIKTRGQQVTLRCSSQSGHNTVSWYQQALGQGPQFIFQYYREEENGRGNFPPRFSGLQFPNYSSELNVNALELDDSALYLCASSLDMGQSEAFFGQGTRLTVV.